The sequence of this TCR beta chain was determined in a study of shared clonotypes between healthy human individuals (TCRdb year 2020). For context, the study as a whole: The cohort comprised two women and a few men aged 18 to 49 years. For each donor, three plates each were used for CD4 naive and CD4 memory, two plates were used for CD8 naive, and one plate was used for CD8 memory. The study deeply sequenced blood TCR repertoires of five healthy adults to estimate repertoire size and the extent of clonotype sharing between individuals. To increase sequencing depth and limit assay-specific biases, different laboratories used diverse techniques to prepare libraries and sequence TCR repertoires. Between about 0.85 and 9.5 billion PBMCs per donor were obtained by leukapheresis. Results the study describes overall, beyond this receptor: Across several donors, approximately 5% of naive CD4, roughly 3.3% of naive CD8, approximately 2.5% of memory CD4, and approximately 0.42% of memory CD8 clonotypes were shared. Even with the large sequencing depth, rarefaction of the sorted-subset datasets indicated that sequencing was incomplete. Estimated clonotype richness was generally larger for naive than for memory subsets. The genetic and exposure-history diversity represented was limited by the small number of donors. Sampling was limited to blood, and TCR repertoires in tissue likely differ from TCR repertoires in blood. Clonotypes shared by all four sorted-subset donors showed higher generation probabilities than non-shared clonotypes. Pairwise subsampling indicated that sequencing depth was expected to affect the degree of clonotype sharing among donors.

The donors were healthy, HIV-negative adults who had no recently reported acute infections or vaccinations. All donors were Caucasian adults living in Nashville, Tennessee, USA. Magnetic negative selection was used to enrich CD4+ T cells, after which naive cells were positively selected on CD45RA and the negative fraction became the memory subset. Blood was obtained by leukapheresis, after which PBMCs were separated by Ficoll-Histopaque density gradient centrifugation and cryopreserved in liquid nitrogen vapor phase. Purity and quantity of every magnetically sorted T cell population were checked by analytical flow cytometry. From each sorted fraction, genomic DNA was isolated and quantified by UV absorbance on a Nanodrop 2000c. On this clone itself: Its antigen is not yet known. No base quality information exists; no much larger clone differs at one position.

Using the deep immunoSEQ assay, TCR CDR3 regions were amplified from genomic DNA by multiplex PCR. Extracted genomic DNA from each cell subset was spread evenly across all wells of several immunoSEQ 96-well plates, with each plate serving as a replicate. For sorted subsets, approximately 190 ng of genomic DNA, equivalent to 25,000 to 30,000 T cell genomes, went into each replicate PCR. Purified libraries were quantified with a Qubit 3.0 fluorometer, sized on a Bioanalyzer 2100, and re-quantified with the KAPA Library Quantification kit. Each immunoSEQ 96-well plate was sequenced on its own single-read 150-cycle Illumina NextSeq 550 flow cell. As for the original processing: Because the immunoSEQ output held only junctional sequences and lacked quality scores, the filtering could not match the filtering applied to full-length reads. Sequences were annotated with PyIR, a Python wrapper for IgBLAST v1.9, using IMGT germline references to assign V/J genes and CDR3. Reads were filtered out if the reads had weak V/J assignments (E-value above 1e-6), no CDR3, stop codons, out-of-frame junctions, or ambiguous translated residues. V3J clonotypes were defined as sequences sharing the same inferred V gene, J gene, and CDR3 amino acid sequence. Percentage overlap between repertoires was computed as shared unique clonotypes divided by the size of the smaller repertoire. RTK rarefaction, the Chao1 estimator, and Recon v2.1 estimates of unobserved clonotypes were used to assess repertoire richness. OLGA was used to compute generation probabilities for all TCRbeta clonotypes that the gDNA method yielded from a few donors. TCRdb retrieved this table from immuneACCESS and kept in-frame rearrangements only. Not all clones are present; in checked studies, unresolved V genes account for under half, and no reason is known for the remainder. The V and J calls and clone size come from that table; D and trimming were worked out from the DNA. The sample table contains fewer than 1.4 million clones; only one count was recorded for about 84% of them. The ten largest clonotypes hold 0.5% to 0.65% of the sample.

The receptor's source is a man aged 18 to 29 in good health. Some clones in this sample may be carry-over from other donors' samples. Sequencing was done on a sample of memory CD4+ T cells from PBMCs. According to the study, the label for this sample's cell subset or site signals: CD45RA-negative fraction.

The CDR3 in this case is CASSPLFGTENTGELFF. The DNA sequence is TGTGCCAGCAGCCCTTTATTCGGGACAGAGAACACCGGGGAGCTGTTTTTT. The chain employs TRBV14 and TRBJ2-2; 7 bases in the junction line up with TRBD1. CDR3 length: 17 amino acids, cysteine to phenylalanine. Only CDR3 DNA remains: 51 bases, in frame from the first base. V is cut back by 4 bases and J by 1 base, with 9 bases in the junction unmatched. As encoded in the germline V gene, CDR1 is SGHDN while CDR2 is FVKESK.